This TCR beta chain was observed in a study of identical twins. Study-wide results and caveats: Excess sharing between twins was weaker in beta out-of-frame sequences. For monozygotic twins, models underestimated out-of-frame TCR alpha sharing.

A single record per CDR3 protein comes from TCRdb applying MiXCR to the 5' RACE reads. Of roughly 1,500,000 distinct CDR3 sequences listed, 32% were seen once; the top ten hold 0.25% to 0.3%. This clonotype has ten or more counts. Its antigen is still unknown. Trimming removed 3 bases at V and 2 bases at J, with 9 bases between. CDR1 is MGHDK and CDR2 is SYGVNS in the germline V gene. There are 14 residues in the CDR3. The sequence was collected from a newborn girl in good health. The V call is TRBV25-1, the J call TRBJ2-3; D is possibly TRBD1 (6 bases). Sequencing was performed on cord blood. CDR3 in amino acids: CASSDRDNTDTQYF. For the CDR3, the DNA is TGTGCCAGCAGTGACCGGGACAACACAGATACGCAGTATTTT.